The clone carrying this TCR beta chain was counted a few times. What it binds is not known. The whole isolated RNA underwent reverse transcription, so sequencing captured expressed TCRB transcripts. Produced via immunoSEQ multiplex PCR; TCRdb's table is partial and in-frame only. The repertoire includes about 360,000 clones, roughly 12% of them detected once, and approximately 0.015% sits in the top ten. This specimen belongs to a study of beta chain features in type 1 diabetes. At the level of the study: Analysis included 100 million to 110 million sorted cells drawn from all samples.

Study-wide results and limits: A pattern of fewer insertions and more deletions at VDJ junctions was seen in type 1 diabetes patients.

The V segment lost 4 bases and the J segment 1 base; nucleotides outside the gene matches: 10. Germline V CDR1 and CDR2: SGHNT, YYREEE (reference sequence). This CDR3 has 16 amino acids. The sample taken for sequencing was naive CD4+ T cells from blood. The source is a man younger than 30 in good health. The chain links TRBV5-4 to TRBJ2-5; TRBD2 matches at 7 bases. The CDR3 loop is CASSQGLADFQETQYF. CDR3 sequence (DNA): TGTGCCAGCAGCCAAGGCCTAGCGGACTTCCAAGAGACCCAGTACTTC. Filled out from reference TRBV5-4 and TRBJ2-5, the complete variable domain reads ETGVTQSPTHLIKTRGQQVTLRCSSQSGHNTVSWYQQALGQGPQFIFQYYREEENGRGNFPPRFSGLQFPNYSSELNVNALELDDSALYLCASSQGLADFQETQYFGPGTRLLVL.